This TCR beta chain derives from a study of vaccination and CD4 T cells after COVID-19. Cultured CD4+ T cell DNA was sequenced using the Oncomine TCR Beta short-read assay. TCRdb ran MiXCR on the PCR reads and lists one entry per CDR3 protein. The table shows just over 7,000 distinct CDR3 sequences, with roughly 50% occurring only once. Concerning this clonotype itself: The antigen is unknown.

This CDR3 contains 15 residues. Trimming stripped 1 base from V and 4 bases from J, with 10 bases between. The germline V gene encodes CDR1 LNHNV and CDR2 YYDKDF (reference sequence). Treatment specified: roughly nine-day PBMC culture with coronavirus spike peptide pools or control peptides (ViraFEST assay). It was before the COVID-19 pandemic (2011-2018) that the unexposed donor's CD4+ T cells were collected. The gene calls are TRBV15 and TRBJ1-4; D gene uncertain. Sequencing was performed on CD4+ T cells from blood, cultured in vitro. This receptor was identified in a human donor in good health. CDR3 nucleotide sequence: TGTGCCACCAGCAGAGGAGGGAACCGTAATGAAAAACTGTTTTTT. It specifies CATSRGGNRNEKLFF.